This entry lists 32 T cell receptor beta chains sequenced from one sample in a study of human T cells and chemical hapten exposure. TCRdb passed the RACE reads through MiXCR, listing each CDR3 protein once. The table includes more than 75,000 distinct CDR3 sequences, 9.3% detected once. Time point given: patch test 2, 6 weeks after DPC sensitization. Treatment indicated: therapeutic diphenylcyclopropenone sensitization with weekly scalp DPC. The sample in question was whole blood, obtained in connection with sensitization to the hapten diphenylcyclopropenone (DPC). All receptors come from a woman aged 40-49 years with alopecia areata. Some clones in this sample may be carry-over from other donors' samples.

Here the CDR3 reads CASSTLWANTEAFF. CDR3 DNA: TGTGCCAGCAGCACCCTTTGGGCGAACACTGAAGCTTTCTTT. The chain links TRBV21-1 to TRBJ1-1. TRBV21-1 is described as a pseudogene. CDR3 size: 14 residues.

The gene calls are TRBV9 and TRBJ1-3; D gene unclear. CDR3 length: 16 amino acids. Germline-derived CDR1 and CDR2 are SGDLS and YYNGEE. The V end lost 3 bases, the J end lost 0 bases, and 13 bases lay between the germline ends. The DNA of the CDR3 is TGTGCCAGCAGCGCGCCCGACTTCCACTCTGGAAACACCATATATTTT. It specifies CASSAPDFHSGNTIYF.

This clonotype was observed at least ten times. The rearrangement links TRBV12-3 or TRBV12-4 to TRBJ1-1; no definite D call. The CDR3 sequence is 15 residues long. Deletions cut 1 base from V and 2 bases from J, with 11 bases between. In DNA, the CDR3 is TGTGCCAGCAGTTTAGACGGTGGCAGTAACACTGAAGCTTTCTTT. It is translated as CASSLDGGSNTEAFF.

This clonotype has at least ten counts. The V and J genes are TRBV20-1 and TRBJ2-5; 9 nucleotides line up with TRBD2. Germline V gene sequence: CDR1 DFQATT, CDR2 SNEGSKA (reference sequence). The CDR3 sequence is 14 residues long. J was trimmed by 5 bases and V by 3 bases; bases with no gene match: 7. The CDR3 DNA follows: TGCAGTGCTAGTATAGCGGGAGTGGAGGAGACCCAGTACTTC. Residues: CSASIAGVEETQYF.

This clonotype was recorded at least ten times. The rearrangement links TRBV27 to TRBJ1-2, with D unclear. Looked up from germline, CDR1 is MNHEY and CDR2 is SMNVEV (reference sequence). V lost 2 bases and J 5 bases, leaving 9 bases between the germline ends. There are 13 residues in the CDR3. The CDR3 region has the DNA TGTGCCAGCAGTTTAGAAGGACGGTATGGCTACACCTTC. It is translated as CASSLEGRYGYTF.

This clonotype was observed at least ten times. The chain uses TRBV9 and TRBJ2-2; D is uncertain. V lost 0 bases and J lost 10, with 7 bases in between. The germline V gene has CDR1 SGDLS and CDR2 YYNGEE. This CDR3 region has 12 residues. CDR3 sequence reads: CASSVGVVELFF. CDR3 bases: TGTGCCAGCAGCGTAGGGGTCGTGGAGCTGTTTTTT.

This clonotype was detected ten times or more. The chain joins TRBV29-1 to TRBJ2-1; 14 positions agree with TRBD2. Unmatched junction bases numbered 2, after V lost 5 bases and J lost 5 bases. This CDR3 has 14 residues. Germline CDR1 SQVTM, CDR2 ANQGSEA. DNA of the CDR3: TGCAGCGTTACGACTAGCGGGAGGGACAATGAGCAGTTCTTC. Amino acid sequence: CSVTTSGRDNEQFF.

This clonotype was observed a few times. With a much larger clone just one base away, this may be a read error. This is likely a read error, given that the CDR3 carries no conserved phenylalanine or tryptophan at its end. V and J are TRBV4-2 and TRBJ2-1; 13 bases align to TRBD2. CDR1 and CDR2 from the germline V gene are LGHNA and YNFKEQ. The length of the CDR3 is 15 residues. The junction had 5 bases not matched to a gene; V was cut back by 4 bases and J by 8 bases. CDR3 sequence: CASSPGTSGTDEQFS. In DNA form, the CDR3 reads TGTGCCAGCAGCCCAGGGACTAGCGGGACTGATGAGCAGTTCTCC.

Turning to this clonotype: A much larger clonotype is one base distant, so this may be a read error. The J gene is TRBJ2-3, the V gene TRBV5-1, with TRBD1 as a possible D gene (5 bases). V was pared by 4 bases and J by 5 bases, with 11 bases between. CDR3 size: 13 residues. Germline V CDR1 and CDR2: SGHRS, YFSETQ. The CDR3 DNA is TGCGCCAGCAGCGCTGCAGACAGAGATACGCAGTATTTT. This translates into CASSAADRDTQYF. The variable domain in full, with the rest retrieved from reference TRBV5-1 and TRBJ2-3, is KAGVTQTPRYLIKTRGQQVTLSCSPISGHRSVSWYQQTPGQGLQFLFEYFSETQRNKGNFPGRFSGRQFSNSRSEMNVSTLELGDSALYLCASSAADRDTQYFGPGTRLTVL.

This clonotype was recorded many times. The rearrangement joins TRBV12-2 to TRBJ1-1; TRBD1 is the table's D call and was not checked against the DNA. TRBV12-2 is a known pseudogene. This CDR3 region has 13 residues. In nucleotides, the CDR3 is TGTGCAAGTCGCGCATCGGGGTTCCCGGCTGCTTTCTTT. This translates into CASRASGFPAAFF.

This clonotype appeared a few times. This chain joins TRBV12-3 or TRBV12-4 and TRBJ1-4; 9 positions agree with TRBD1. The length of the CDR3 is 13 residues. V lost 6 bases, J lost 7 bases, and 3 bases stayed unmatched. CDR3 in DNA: TGTGCCAGCAGGACAGGGGGTGGTGAAAAACTGTTTTTT. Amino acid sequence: CASRTGGGEKLFF.

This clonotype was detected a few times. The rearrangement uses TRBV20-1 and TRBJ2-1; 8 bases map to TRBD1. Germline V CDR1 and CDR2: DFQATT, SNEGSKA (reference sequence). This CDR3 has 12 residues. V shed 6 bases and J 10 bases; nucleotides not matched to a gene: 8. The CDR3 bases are TGCAGTGCCTCGATGACAGGGGAAGAGCAGTTCTTC. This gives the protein CSASMTGEEQFF.

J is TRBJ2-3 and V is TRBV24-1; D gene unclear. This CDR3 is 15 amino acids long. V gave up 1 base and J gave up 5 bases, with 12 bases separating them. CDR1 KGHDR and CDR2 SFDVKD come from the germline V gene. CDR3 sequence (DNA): TGTGCCACCAGTGATTTTTCGGACCGGAGAGATACGCAGTATTTT. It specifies CATSDFSDRRDTQYF.

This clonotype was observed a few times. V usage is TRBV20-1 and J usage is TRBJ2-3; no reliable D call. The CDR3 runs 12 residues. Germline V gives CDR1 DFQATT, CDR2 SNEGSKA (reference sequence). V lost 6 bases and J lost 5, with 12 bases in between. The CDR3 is CSAKRRIDTQYF. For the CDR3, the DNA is TGCAGTGCCAAGAGAAGGATAGATACGCAGTATTTT.

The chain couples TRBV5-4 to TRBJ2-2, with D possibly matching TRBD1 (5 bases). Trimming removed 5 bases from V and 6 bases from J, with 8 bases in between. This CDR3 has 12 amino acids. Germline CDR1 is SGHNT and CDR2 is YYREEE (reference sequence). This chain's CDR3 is CASRPGPGELFF. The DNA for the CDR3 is TGTGCCAGCAGGCCAGGGCCCGGGGAGCTGTTTTTT. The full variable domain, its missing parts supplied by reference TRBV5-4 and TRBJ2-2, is ETGVTQSPTHLIKTRGQQVTLRCSSQSGHNTVSWYQQALGQGPQFIFQYYREEENGRGNFPPRFSGLQFPNYSSELNVNALELDDSALYLCASRPGPGELFFGEGSRLTVL.

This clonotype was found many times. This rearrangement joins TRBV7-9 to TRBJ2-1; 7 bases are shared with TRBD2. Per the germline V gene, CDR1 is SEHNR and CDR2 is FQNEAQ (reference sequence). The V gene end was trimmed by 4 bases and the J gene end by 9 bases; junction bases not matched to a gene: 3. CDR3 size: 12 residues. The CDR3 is CASSSGLPEQFF. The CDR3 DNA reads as TGTGCCAGCAGCTCGGGACTACCTGAGCAGTTCTTC.

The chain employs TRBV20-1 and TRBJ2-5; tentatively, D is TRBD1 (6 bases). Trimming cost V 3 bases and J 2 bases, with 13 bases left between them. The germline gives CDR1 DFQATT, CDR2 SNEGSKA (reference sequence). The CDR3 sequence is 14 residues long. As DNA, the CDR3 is TGCAGTGCTAGGAGGGGGACCCTTCAAGAGACCCAGTACTTC. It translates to CSARRGTLQETQYF.

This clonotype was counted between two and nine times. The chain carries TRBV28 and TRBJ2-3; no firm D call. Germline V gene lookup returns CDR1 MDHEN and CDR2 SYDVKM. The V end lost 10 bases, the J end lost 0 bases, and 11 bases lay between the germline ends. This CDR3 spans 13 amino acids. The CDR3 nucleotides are TGTGCCAACCCTTCATCTAGCACAGATACGCAGTATTTT. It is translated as CANPSSSTDTQYF.

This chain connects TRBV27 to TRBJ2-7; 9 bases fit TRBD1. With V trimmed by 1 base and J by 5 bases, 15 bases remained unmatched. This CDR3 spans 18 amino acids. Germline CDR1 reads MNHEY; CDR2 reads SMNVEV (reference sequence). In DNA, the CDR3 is TGTGCCAGCAGTTTATTTCCCATTGGAGGGGACAGGGACCACGAGCAGTACTTC. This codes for CASSLFPIGGDRDHEQYF.

As DNA, the CDR3 is TGCGCCAGCAGCCAGTCACAGGGATTGGCCGCCCCTGAGCAGTACTTC. This codes for CASSQSQGLAAPEQYF. The chain is built from TRBV4-3 and TRBJ2-7; TRBD1 is a possible D gene (6 bases). This CDR3 is built from 16 residues. Germline CDR1 reads LGHNA; CDR2 reads YSLEER. V lost 3 bases, J lost 7 bases, and 22 bases lay in between.

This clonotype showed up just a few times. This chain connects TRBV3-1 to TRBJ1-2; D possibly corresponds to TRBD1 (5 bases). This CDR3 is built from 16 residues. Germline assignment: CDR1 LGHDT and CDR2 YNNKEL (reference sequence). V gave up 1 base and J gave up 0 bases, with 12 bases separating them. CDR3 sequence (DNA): TGTGCCAGCAGCCAAGTTCTCAGGGCCTCTAACTATGGCTACACCTTC. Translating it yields CASSQVLRASNYGYTF. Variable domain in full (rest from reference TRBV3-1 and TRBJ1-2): DTAVSQTPKYLVTQMGNDKSIKCEQNLGHDTMYWYKQDSKKFLKIMFSYNNKELIINETVPNRFSPKSPDKAHLNLHINSLELGDSAVYFCASSQVLRASNYGYTFGSGTRLTVV.

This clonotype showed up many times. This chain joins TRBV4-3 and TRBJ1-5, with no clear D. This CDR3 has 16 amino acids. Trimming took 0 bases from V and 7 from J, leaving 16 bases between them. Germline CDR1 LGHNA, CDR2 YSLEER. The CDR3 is CASSQERGGLGQPQHF. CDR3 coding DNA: TGCGCCAGCAGCCAAGAGAGAGGTGGCCTGGGGCAGCCCCAGCATTTT.

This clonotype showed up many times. In DNA form, the CDR3 reads TGCAGCGTCCTTGGGGGGGAGGGCCTTTACAATGAGCAGTTCTTC. Amino acid sequence: CSVLGGEGLYNEQFF. The chain employs TRBV29-1 and TRBJ2-1, with 7 bases matching TRBD2. Looked up from germline, CDR1 is SQVTM and CDR2 is ANQGSEA. The trim removed 6 bases at V and 4 bases at J, leaving 12 bases unmatched. This CDR3 contains 15 residues.

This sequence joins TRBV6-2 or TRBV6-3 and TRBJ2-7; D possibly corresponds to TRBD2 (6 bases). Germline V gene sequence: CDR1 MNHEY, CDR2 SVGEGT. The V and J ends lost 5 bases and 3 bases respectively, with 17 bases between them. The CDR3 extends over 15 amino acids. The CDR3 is CASSDRSGSLYEQYF. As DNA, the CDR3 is TGTGCCAGCAGTGACCGTTCCGGGAGTCTCTACGAGCAGTACTTC.

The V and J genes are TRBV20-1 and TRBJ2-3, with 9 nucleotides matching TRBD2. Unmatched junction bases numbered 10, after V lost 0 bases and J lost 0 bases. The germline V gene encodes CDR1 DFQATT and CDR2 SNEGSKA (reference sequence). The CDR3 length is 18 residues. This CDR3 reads CSARDLAGTQLSTDTQYF. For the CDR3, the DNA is TGCAGTGCTAGAGATCTAGCGGGAACGCAGCTTAGCACAGATACGCAGTATTTT.

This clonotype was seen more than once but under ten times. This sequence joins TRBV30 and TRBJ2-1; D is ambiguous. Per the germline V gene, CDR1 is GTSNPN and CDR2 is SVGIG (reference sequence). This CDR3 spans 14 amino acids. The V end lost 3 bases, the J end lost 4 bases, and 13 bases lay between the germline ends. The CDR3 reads CAWRPAPPYNEQFF. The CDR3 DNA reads TGTGCCTGGAGACCCGCTCCCCCGTACAATGAGCAGTTCTTC.

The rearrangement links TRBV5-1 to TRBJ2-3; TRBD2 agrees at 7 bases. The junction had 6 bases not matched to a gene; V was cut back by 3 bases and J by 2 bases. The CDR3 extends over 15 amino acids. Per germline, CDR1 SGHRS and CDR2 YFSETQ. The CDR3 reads CASSWAGEPTDTQYF. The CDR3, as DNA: TGCGCCAGCAGCTGGGCGGGAGAACCCACAGATACGCAGTATTTT. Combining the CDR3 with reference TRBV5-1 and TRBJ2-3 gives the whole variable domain KAGVTQTPRYLIKTRGQQVTLSCSPISGHRSVSWYQQTPGQGLQFLFEYFSETQRNKGNFPGRFSGRQFSNSRSEMNVSTLELGDSALYLCASSWAGEPTDTQYFGPGTRLTVL.

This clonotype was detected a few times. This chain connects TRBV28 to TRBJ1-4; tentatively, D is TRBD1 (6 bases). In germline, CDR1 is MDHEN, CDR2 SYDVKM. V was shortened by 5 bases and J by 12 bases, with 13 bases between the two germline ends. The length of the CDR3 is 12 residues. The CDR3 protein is CASSKQQGELFF. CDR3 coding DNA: TGTGCCAGCAGTAAACAACAGGGAGAACTGTTTTTT.

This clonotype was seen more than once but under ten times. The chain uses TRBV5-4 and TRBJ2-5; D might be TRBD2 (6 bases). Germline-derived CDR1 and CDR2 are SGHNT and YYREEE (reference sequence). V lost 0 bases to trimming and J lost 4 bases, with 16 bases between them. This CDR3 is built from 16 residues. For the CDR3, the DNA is TGTGCCAGCAGCTTGGATCGGCAGACTAGATCAGAGACCCAGTACTTC. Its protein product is CASSLDRQTRSETQYF.

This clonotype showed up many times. This CDR3 reads CASSRVQGSGELFF. DNA of the CDR3: TGCGCCAGCAGCCGCGTACAGGGGTCCGGGGAGCTGTTTTTT. This chain joins TRBV4-3 and TRBJ2-2, with 7 bases identical to TRBD1. Germline V CDR1 and CDR2: LGHNA, YSLEER. The V and J ends lost 4 bases and 6 bases, in that order; junction bases with no gene match: 5. The length of the CDR3 is 14 residues.

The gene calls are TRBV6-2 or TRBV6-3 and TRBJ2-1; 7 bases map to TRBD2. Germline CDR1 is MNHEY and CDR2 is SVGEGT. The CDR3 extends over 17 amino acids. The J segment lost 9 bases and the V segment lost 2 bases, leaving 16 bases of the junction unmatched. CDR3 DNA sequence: TGTGCCAGCAGTTACCCCCTTGGGGGAGGGCCCAGGGTTGAGCAGTTCTTC. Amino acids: CASSYPLGGGPRVEQFF.

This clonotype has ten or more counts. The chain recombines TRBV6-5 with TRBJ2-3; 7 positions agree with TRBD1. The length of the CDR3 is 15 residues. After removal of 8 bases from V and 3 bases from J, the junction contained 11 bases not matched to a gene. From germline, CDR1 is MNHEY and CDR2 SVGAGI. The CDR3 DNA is TGTGCCAGCGCCATGGGGGCGACAGGGACAGATACGCAGTATTTT. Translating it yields CASAMGATGTDTQYF.